These 5 T cell receptor beta chains came from one sample sequenced in a study of blood T cell repertoires in COVID-19. The repertoire was sequenced with immunoSEQ multiplex PCR; TCRdb's copy has only in-frame clones and lacks some. The profile covers almost 70,000 clones, with 75% to 80% appearing a single time and roughly 44% taken by the ten largest. Sequencing used peripheral blood. All receptors come from a human donor in a cohort sampled during active COVID-19.

This chain joins TRBV9 and TRBJ1-3; the match to TRBD1 covers 7 bases. Germline-derived CDR1 and CDR2 are SGDLS and YYNGEE. After removal of 1 base from V and 2 bases from J, the junction contained 3 bases not matched to a gene. The CDR3 is 15 amino acids. For the CDR3, the DNA is TGTGCCAGCAGCGTAACCACAGGGGCTGGAAACACCATATATTTT. This codes for CASSVTTGAGNTIYF.

This clone was detected a few times. The chain links TRBV2 to TRBJ2-1; a possible D gene is TRBD2 (6 bases). With 0 bases removed from V and 7 bases from J, the gap between germline ends came to 13 bases. The length of the CDR3 is 15 residues. Germline CDR1 reads SNHLY; CDR2 reads FYNNEI. CDR3 in DNA: TGTGCCAGCAGTGAAGCTGGCGGGGTAAGGAATGAGCAGTTCTTC. Translated: CASSEAGGVRNEQFF.

This clone has just one count. V and J are TRBV5-1 and TRBJ2-7; 10 bases map to TRBD2. This CDR3 contains 17 residues. Germline V gene sequence: CDR1 SGHRS, CDR2 YFSETQ. V shed 4 bases and J 6 bases; nucleotides not matched to a gene: 16. The CDR3, as DNA: TGCGCCAGCAGCCCAAGAACTACTCCACTAGCGGGACGCGAGCAGTACTTC. Residues: CASSPRTTPLAGREQYF.

The chain couples TRBV19 to TRBJ2-1; no clear D gene. Germline assignment: CDR1 LNHDA and CDR2 SQIVND (reference sequence). The CDR3 extends over 11 amino acids. V dropped 7 bases and J dropped 8 bases, with 9 bases sitting between them. The CDR3 DNA follows: TGTGCCAGTACCACCCAGTATGAGCAGTTCTTC. Translating gives CASTTQYEQFF. The full variable domain, completed using reference TRBV19 and TRBJ2-1, is DGGITQSPKYLFRKEGQNVTLSCEQNLNHDAMYWYRQDPGQGLRLIYYSQIVNDFQKGDIAEGYSVSREKKESFPLTVTSAQKNPTAFYLCASTTQYEQFFGPGTRLTVL.

The rearrangement uses TRBV19 and TRBJ2-7, with D possibly TRBD2 on 6 matching bases. V lost 8 bases and J 2 bases, leaving 13 bases between the germline ends. CDR3 length: 13 residues. Germline assignment: CDR1 LNHDA and CDR2 SQIVND (reference sequence). DNA of the CDR3: TGTGCCAGTCGGGACTTCCAAACCTACGAGCAGTACTTC. Amino acids: CASRDFQTYEQYF.